These T cell receptor beta chains were read from a single sample in a study of cytomegalovirus exposure and HLA in healthy donors. Here immunoSEQ multiplex PCR was the method, and the copy in TCRdb shows in-frame clones only, minus some. The sample holds fewer than 200,000 clones; over 75% are singletons and the top ten take approximately 6.3%. What was sequenced was PBMCs. These TCRs come from a man aged 40-50 years in good health and CMV-seropositive. The CDR3 runs from the conserved cysteine through the conserved F or W. A D gene is named only where the DNA matches it firmly. Clone sizes are given selectively: once, few, many, or a class where the clone is expanded.

size,D,J,V,DNA,CDR3
.,TRBD2,TRBJ2-5,TRBV5-1,TGCGCCAGCAGGCAACCTAGCGGGAGAATGGAGACCCAGTACTTC,CASRQPSGRMETQYF
.,.,TRBJ1-4,TRBV9,TGTGCCAGCAGTCAGTACGTTGATGAAAAACTGTTTTTT,CASSQYVDEKLFF
.,.,TRBJ2-3,TRBV2,TGTGCCAGCAGTGAAGCCCACCCCATGGGCGGGACGCAGTATTTT,CASSEAHPMGGTQYF
.,.,TRBJ2-1,TRBV4-1,TGCGCCAGCAGCCAAGGAGTACGGGGAGTCTCCTACAATGAGCAGTTCTTC,CASSQGVRGVSYNEQFF
few,.,TRBJ1-1,TRBV10-1,TGCGCCAGCACCCCGAGGGGAGGCGGTGAAGCTTTCTTT,CASTPRGGGEAFF
.,TRBD2,TRBJ2-1,TRBV5-1,TGCGCCAGCACGCACGGGGCTAGCGGGATCACTGAGCAGTTCTTC,CASTHGASGITEQFF
.,.,TRBJ2-7,TRBV14,TGTGCCAGCAGCCAGCTAGCGCTCTCCTACGAGCAGTACTTC,CASSQLALSYEQYF
few,.,TRBJ1-2,TRBV19,TGTGCCAGTAGCTCTCCCTTTATAGAGAGGGAGGCTAACTATGGCTACACCTTC,CASSSPFIEREANYGYTF
.,.,TRBJ2-7,TRBV21-1,TGTGCCAGCAGCCGGGACACAATTCCGAGCGGTTCGACCTCCTACGAGCAGTACTTC,CASSRDTIPSGSTSYEQYF
.,.,TRBJ1-3,TRBV9,TGTGCCAGCAGTTTGGACGGGACAACTGGAAACACCATATATTTT,CASSLDGTTGNTIYF
.,TRBD2,TRBJ2-5,TRBV5-1,TGCGCCAGCACCCCACTTCCGGGAGGACAAGAGACCCAGTACTTC,CASTPLPGGQETQYF
.,.,TRBJ1-5,TRBV19,TGTGCCAGTAGTATTACAGGGTATAGCAATCAGCCCCAGCATTTT,CASSITGYSNQPQHF
.,TRBD2,TRBJ2-1,TRBV5-1,TGCGCCAGCAGCCTGAATGGTGGTAGCGGGCTGTTCTATGAGCAGTTCTTC,CASSLNGGSGLFYEQFF
.,TRBD2,TRBJ2-2,TRBV2,TGTGCCAGCTCGCGGGAGGAAGACACCGGGGAGCTGTTTTTT,CASSREEDTGELFF
.,TRBD2,TRBJ2-3,TRBV5-1,TGCGCCAGCAGCGTAGGGACTAGACCACAAGATACGCAGTATTTT,CASSVGTRPQDTQYF
.,.,TRBJ1-2,TRBV6-5,TGTGCCAGCAGTGCAAGACAGGTCCTTTATGGCTACACCTTC,CASSARQVLYGYTF
.,.,TRBJ2-7,TRBV30,TGTGCCTGGACTCCTACCGGGCCTAGCTTAGAGCAGTACTTC,CAWTPTGPSLEQYF
few,.,TRBJ2-5,TRBV15,TGTGCCACCAGCAGAGGAACCGGGCAAGAGACCCAGTACTTC,CATSRGTGQETQYF
once,.,TRBJ2-7,TRBV9,TGTGCCAGCAGCGTGGAGTCATGGAACGAGCAGTACTTC,CASSVESWNEQYF
once,.,TRBJ2-7,TRBV5-1,TGCGCCAGCAGCTCTCGGACATCCCACGAGCAGTACTTC,CASSSRTSHEQYF
few,TRBD1,TRBJ2-7,TRBV28,TGTGCCAGCACCCTACCGGGACAGGGGTTCGAGCAGTACTTC,CASTLPGQGFEQYF
.,.,TRBJ1-3,TRBV9,TGTGCCAGCAGCGGACAGGTATTCGGAAACACCATATATTTT,CASSGQVFGNTIYF
once,TRBD2,TRBJ2-7,TRBV30,TGTGCCTGGAGTTCGACTAGCGGGATTGTTTACGAGCAGTACTTC,CAWSSTSGIVYEQYF
few,TRBD1,TRBJ1-4,TRBV5-1,TGCGCCAGCACCAGACAGGGGGGTGGTGAAAAACTGTTTTTT,CASTRQGGGEKLFF
.,.,TRBJ2-7,TRBV2,TGTGCCAGCAGTGCAGGGGAGAACCGGGAGCAGTACTTC,CASSAGENREQYF
.,TRBD2,TRBJ2-1,TRBV10-3,TGTGCCATCAGTGACGACTGGGGGGGTGACAATGAGCAGTTCTTC,CAISDDWGGDNEQFF
.,TRBD2,TRBJ2-2,TRBV28,TGTGCCAGCAGTCCCTTAGCGGGAGGGATCGGGGAGCTGTTTTTT,CASSPLAGGIGELFF
.,.,TRBJ1-4,TRBV11-2,TGTGCCAGCAGGGCAGGGGAAAAACTGTTTTTT,CASRAGEKLFF
.,TRBD1,TRBJ1-1,TRBV6-1,TGTGCCAGCAGTGATGGACAGGGGGCTGAAGCTTTCTTT,CASSDGQGAEAFF
.,.,TRBJ2-7,TRBV5-1,TGCGCCAGCCCCCTCCCTCAGTACTTC,CASPLPQYF
.,.,TRBJ2-1,TRBV6-5,TGTGCCAGCAGTCTGACAGTCACCTACAATGAGCAGTTCTTC,CASSLTVTYNEQFF
few,.,TRBJ2-7,TRBV5-4,TGTGCCAGCAGCTTGGCCGGCAGGTCGTCCGACGAGCAGTACTTC,CASSLAGRSSDEQYF
.,.,TRBJ1-2,TRBV11-2,TGTGCCAGCAGCTTATCGGCAGGCCGAATGATTGGCTATGGCTACACCTTC,CASSLSAGRMIGYGYTF
.,TRBD1,TRBJ2-6,TRBV11-2,TGTGCCAGCAGCAAAATCGGACAGGGCGGGTCCGGGGCCAACGTCCTGACTTTC,CASSKIGQGGSGANVLTF
once,.,TRBJ1-1,TRBV29-1,TGCAGCGTTGTTAGAGCGAACACTGAAGCTTTCTTT,CSVVRANTEAFF
few,.,TRBJ2-3,TRBV29-1,TGCAGCGTTGAGGGGGAAAACAGGGTTCCCACAGATACGCAGTATTTT,CSVEGENRVPTDTQYF
.,.,TRBJ2-3,TRBV7-8,TGTGCCAGCAGCCCGGACACGGATACGCAGTATTTT,CASSPDTDTQYF
once,TRBD1,TRBJ2-7,TRBV5-1,TGCGCCAGCAGCTCGGTAGGGGGCGGCGAGCAGTACTTC,CASSSVGGGEQYF
few,.,TRBJ1-1,TRBV19,TGTGCCAGTAGTGCCGGGGGATTTAACACTGAAGCTTTCTTT,CASSAGGFNTEAFF
.,TRBD1,TRBJ2-7,TRBV7-9,TGTGCCAGCAGTTTTCCGGGACAGGGGGCGAACGAGCAGTACTTC,CASSFPGQGANEQYF
.,.,TRBJ2-7,TRBV2,TGTGCCAGCAGTGAAGACAGGTGGGCCTACGAGCAGTACTTC,CASSEDRWAYEQYF
.,TRBD2,TRBJ2-7,TRBV18,TGTGCCAGCTCCCTCGGGGGGTCGGACGAGCAGTACTTC,CASSLGGSDEQYF
once,.,TRBJ1-4,TRBV2,TGTGCCAGCAGGGGCTTTGCAACTAATGAAAAACTGTTTTTT,CASRGFATNEKLFF
.,.,TRBJ1-2,TRBV28,TGTGCCAGCAGCCCCCCCGGACATGGGGGCTACACCTTC,CASSPPGHGGYTF
.,TRBD1,TRBJ2-7,TRBV5-1,TGCGCCAGCAGCGGCTCCGGGACAGCGTACGAGCAGTACTTC,CASSGSGTAYEQYF
once,.,TRBJ2-7,TRBV5-6,TGTGCCAGCAGCTTATGGACAGATTCCTACGAGCAGTACTTC,CASSLWTDSYEQYF
.,.,TRBJ1-2,TRBV29-1,TGCAGCGTTGATCCCCAGGGTGGCTATGGCTACACCTTC,CSVDPQGGYGYTF
.,TRBD1,TRBJ2-1,TRBV6-5,TGTGCCAGCAGTTACTTAGGACAGGGCTACAATGAGCAGTTCTTC,CASSYLGQGYNEQFF